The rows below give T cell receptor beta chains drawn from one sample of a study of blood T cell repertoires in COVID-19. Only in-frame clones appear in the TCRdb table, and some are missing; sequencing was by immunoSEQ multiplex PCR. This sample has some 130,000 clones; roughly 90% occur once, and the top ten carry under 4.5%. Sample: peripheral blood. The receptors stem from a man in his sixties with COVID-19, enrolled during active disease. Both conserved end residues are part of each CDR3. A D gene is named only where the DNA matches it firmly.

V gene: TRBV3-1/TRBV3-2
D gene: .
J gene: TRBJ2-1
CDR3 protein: CASSQEPSSYNEQFF
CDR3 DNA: TGTGCCAGCAGCCAAGAGCCGAGCTCCTACAATGAGCAGTTCTTC

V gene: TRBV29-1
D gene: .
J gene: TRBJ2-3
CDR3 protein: CSVEGPGRDTQYF
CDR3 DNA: TGCAGCGTTGAAGGACCAGGGCGAGATACGCAGTATTTT

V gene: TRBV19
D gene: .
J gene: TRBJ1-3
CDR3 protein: CASRTPAGLSGNTIYF
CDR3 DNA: TGTGCCAGTAGAACTCCCGCAGGGCTCTCTGGAAACACCATATATTTT

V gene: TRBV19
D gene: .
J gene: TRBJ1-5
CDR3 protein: CASSIAGPNQPQHF
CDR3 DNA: TGTGCCAGTAGTATTGCAGGGCCCAATCAGCCCCAGCATTTT

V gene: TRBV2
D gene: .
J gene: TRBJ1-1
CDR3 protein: CAQTVELNTEAFF
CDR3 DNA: TGTGCCCAAACAGTGGAACTGAACACTGAAGCTTTCTTT

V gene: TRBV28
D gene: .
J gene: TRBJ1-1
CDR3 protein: CASTILRDTEAFF
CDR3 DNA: TGTGCCAGCACTATTCTTCGGGACACTGAAGCTTTCTTT

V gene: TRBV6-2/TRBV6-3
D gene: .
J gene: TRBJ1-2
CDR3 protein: CASSYRGSANYGYTF
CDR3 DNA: TGTGCCAGCAGTTACAGGGGTTCAGCTAACTATGGCTACACCTTC

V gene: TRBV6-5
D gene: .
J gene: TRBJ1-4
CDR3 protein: CASSYEDEKLFF
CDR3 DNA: TGTGCCAGCAGTTACGAGGATGAAAAACTGTTTTTT

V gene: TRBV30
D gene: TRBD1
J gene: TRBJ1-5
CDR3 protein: CAWRGQAGQPQHF
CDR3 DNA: TGTGCCTGGAGGGGACAGGCTGGGCAGCCCCAGCATTTT

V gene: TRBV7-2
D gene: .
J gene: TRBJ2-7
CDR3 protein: CASSLSGEPYEQYF
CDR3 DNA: TGTGCCAGCAGCTTAAGTGGGGAGCCCTACGAGCAGTACTTC

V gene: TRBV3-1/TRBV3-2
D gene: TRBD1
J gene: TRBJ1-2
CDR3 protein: CASSQEAGGLGYGYTF
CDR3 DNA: TGTGCCAGCAGCCAAGAAGCAGGGGGATTGGGGTATGGCTACACCTTC

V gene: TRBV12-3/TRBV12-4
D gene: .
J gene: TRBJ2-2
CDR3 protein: CASNLNRVGELFF
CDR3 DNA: TGTGCCAGCAATCTCAACAGGGTCGGGGAGCTGTTTTTT

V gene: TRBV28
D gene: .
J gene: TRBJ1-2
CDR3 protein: CASSPSPYGYTF
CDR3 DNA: TGTGCCAGCAGCCCCTCCCCCTATGGCTACACCTTC

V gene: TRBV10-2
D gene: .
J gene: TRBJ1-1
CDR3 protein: CASRPGPQGQVTEAFF
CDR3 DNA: TGCGCCAGCAGACCTGGGCCCCAGGGGCAGGTCACTGAAGCTTTCTTT

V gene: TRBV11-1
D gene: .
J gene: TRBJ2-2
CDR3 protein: CASSFRVSVSAGELFF
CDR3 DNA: TGTGCCAGCAGCTTCCGGGTATCTGTATCAGCCGGGGAGCTGTTTTTT

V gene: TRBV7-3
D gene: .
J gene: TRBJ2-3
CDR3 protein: CASSLGTPSTDTQYF
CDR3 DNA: TGTGCCAGCAGCTTAGGGACACCTAGCACAGATACGCAGTATTTT

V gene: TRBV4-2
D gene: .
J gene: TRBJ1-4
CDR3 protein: CASRHTVQITNEKLFF
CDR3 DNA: TGTGCCAGCAGACATACCGTACAGATTACTAATGAAAAACTGTTTTTT

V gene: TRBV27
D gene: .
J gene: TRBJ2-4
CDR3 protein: CASSLRGAAKNIQYF
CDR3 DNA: TGTGCCAGCAGTTTACGGGGGGCTGCCAAAAACATTCAGTACTTC

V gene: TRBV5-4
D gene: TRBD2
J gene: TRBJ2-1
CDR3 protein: CASSSPQRGGSYNEQFF
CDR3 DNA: TGTGCCAGCAGCTCCCCCCAGCGGGGGGGCTCCTACAATGAGCAGTTCTTC

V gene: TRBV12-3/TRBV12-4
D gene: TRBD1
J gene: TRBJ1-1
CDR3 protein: CATYRGRDTEAFF
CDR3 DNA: TGTGCCACCTACAGGGGGCGCGATACTGAAGCTTTCTTT

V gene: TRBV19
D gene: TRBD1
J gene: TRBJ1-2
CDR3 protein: CASAAGDRGRLDYGYTF
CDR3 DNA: TGTGCCAGTGCCGCCGGGGACAGGGGGCGGTTGGACTATGGCTACACCTTC

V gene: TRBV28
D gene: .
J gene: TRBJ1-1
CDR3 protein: CASNTGNTEAFF
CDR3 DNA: TGTGCCAGCAACACAGGGAACACTGAAGCTTTCTTT

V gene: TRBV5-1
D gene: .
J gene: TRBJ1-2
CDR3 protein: CASSPGMRGGYTF
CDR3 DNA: TGCGCCAGCAGCCCAGGGATGAGAGGAGGCTACACCTTC

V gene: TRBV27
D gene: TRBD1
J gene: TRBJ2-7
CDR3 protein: CASRRQGPDYEQYF
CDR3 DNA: TGTGCCAGCAGAAGACAGGGGCCTGACTACGAGCAGTACTTC

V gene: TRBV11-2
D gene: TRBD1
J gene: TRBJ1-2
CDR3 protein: CASSSTGGSYGYTF
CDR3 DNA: TGTGCCAGCAGCTCGACAGGGGGAAGCTATGGCTACACCTTC

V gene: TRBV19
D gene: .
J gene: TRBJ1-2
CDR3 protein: CASRSGRGGYTF
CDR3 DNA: TGTGCCAGTAGATCGGGGAGAGGGGGCTACACCTTC

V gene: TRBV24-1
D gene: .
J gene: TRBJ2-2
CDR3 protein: CATSDSRGSRELFF
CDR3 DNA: TGTGCCACCAGTGATTCGCGGGGTAGCCGGGAGCTGTTTTTT

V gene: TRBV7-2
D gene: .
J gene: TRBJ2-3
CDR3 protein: CASSYLALASTDTQYF
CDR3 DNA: TGTGCCAGCAGCTACCTAGCGCTGGCCTCCACAGATACGCAGTATTTT